This entry describes one TCR beta chain. The antigen is unknown. These data originate in a study of cytomegalovirus exposure and HLA in healthy donors. Study conclusions and caveats: Among TCR sequences, most were rare, though some public TCRs appeared in many donors. According to a subsequent analysis, TCR clusters from the first cohort were inclined to appear together in the roughly 110 validation repertoires. Reportedly, diagnosis of cytomegalovirus status by the classifier showed high specificity and sensitivity.

Measured with immunoSEQ multiplex PCR; TCRdb has only the in-frame clones, and not every one. This table has 250,000 to 400,000 clones, about nine tenths appearing once. This sequence was found in a woman aged 30 to 39 in good health and CMV-seropositive. The sequenced material came from PBMCs.

CDR3 in DNA: TGTGCCTGGAGTGGGGAGGACAGGGGATTGTACGAGCAGTACTTC. Translated, it gives CAWSGEDRGLYEQYF. V usage is TRBV30 and J usage is TRBJ2-7; 9 positions match TRBD1. The CDR3 is made up of 15 amino acids. Per germline, CDR1 GTSNPN and CDR2 SVGIG (reference sequence). J gave up 4 bases and V 1 base, and 8 bases lay outside the gene matches.